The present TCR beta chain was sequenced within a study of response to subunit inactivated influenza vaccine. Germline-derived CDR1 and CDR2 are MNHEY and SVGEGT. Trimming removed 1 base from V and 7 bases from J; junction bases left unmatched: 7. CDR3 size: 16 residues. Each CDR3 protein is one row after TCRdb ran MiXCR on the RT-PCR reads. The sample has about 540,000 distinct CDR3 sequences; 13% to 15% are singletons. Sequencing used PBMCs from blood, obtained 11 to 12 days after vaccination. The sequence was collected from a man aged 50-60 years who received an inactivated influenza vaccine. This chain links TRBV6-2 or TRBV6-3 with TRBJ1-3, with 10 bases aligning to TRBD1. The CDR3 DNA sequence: TGTGCCAGCAGTTACTTTGCGACAGGGGGCTGGAACACCATATATTTT. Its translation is CASSYFATGGWNTIYF.